What follows is one T cell receptor beta chain and its context. Data came from immunoSEQ multiplex PCR; TCRdb stores just in-frame clones and leaves some out. The sample holds approximately 110,000 clones, around 91% seen once. Looked up from germline, CDR1 is SGHRS and CDR2 is YFSETQ. This CDR3 contains 16 residues. J gave up 3 bases and V 3 bases, and 7 bases lay outside the gene matches. This sample is drawn from a study of blood T cell repertoires in COVID-19. The chain joins TRBV5-1 to TRBJ1-1; 11 bases fit TRBD1. The clonotype comes from a woman older than 75 with acute or convalescent COVID-19. Sequenced: peripheral blood. CDR3 protein: CASSSRTGGLDTEAFF. In nucleotides, the CDR3 is TGCGCCAGCAGCTCACGGACAGGGGGCTTGGACACTGAAGCTTTCTTT. The whole variable domain, filled in from reference TRBV5-1 and TRBJ1-1, reads KAGVTQTPRYLIKTRGQQVTLSCSPISGHRSVSWYQQTPGQGLQFLFEYFSETQRNKGNFPGRFSGRQFSNSRSEMNVSTLELGDSALYLCASSSRTGGLDTEAFFGQGTRLTVV.